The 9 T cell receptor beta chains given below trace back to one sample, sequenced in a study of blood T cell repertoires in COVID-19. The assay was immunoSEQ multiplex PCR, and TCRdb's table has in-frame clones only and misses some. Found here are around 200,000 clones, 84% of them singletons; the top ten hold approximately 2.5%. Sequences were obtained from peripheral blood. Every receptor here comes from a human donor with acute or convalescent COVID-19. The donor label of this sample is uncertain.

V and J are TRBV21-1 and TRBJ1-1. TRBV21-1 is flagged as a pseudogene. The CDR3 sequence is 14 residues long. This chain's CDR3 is CASSKASREGPAFF. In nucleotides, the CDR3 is TGTGCCAGCAGCAAAGCCAGCAGGGAGGGACCAGCTTTCTTT.

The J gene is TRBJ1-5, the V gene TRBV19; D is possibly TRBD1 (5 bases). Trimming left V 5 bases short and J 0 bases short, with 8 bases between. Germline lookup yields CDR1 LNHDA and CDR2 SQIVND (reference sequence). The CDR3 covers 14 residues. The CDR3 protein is CASSRQYSNQPQHF. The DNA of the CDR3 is TGTGCCAGTAGTCGACAGTATAGCAATCAGCCCCAGCATTTT.

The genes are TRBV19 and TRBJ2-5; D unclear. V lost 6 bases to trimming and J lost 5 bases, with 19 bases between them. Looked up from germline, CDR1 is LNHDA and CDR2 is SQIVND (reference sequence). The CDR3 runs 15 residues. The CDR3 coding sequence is TGTGCCAGTAGCAATACCGGGTATAGATGGGAGACCCAGTACTTC. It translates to CASSNTGYRWETQYF. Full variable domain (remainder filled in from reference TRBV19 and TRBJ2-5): DGGITQSPKYLFRKEGQNVTLSCEQNLNHDAMYWYRQDPGQGLRLIYYSQIVNDFQKGDIAEGYSVSREKKESFPLTVTSAQKNPTAFYLCASSNTGYRWETQYFGPGTRLLVL.

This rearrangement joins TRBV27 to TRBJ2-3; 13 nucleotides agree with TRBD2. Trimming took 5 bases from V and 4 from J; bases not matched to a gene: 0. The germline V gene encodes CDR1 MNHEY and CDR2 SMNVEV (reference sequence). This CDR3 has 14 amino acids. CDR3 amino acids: CASSGLAGADTQYF. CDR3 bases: TGTGCCAGCAGTGGACTAGCGGGGGCAGATACGCAGTATTTT.

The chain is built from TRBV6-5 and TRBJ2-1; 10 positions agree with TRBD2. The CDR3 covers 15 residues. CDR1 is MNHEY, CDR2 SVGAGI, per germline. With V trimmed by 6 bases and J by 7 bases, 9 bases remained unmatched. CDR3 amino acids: CASREREGPRNEQFF. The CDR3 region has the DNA TGTGCCAGCAGGGAGCGGGAGGGCCCTCGGAATGAGCAGTTCTTC.

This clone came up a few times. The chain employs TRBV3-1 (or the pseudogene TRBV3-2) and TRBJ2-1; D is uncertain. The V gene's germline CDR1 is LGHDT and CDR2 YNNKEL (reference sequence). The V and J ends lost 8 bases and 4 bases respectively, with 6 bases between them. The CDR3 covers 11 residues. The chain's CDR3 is CASGPYNEQFF. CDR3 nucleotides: TGTGCCAGCGGGCCATACAATGAGCAGTTCTTC.

CDR3 amino acids: CAWSGWGGRQYF. In DNA form, the CDR3 reads TGTGCCTGGAGCGGCTGGGGGGGGCGGCAGTACTTC. The rearrangement joins TRBV30 to TRBJ2-7; possibly TRBD2 for D (7 bases). Germline loops: CDR1 GTSNPN, CDR2 SVGIG (reference sequence). V lost 3 bases to trimming and J lost 9 bases, with 15 bases between them. The CDR3 extends over 12 amino acids.

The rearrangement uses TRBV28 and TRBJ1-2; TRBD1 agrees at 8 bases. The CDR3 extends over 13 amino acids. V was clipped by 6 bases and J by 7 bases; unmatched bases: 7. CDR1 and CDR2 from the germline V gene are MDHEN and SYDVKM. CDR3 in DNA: TGTGCCAGCAGAAAAACAGGGGGTGGTGGCTACACCTTC. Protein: CASRKTGGGGYTF.

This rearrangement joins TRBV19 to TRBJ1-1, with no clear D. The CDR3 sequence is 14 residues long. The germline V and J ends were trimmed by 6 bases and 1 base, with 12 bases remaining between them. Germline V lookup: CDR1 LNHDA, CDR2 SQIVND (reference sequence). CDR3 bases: TGTGCCAGTAGCCCCCTCTATGGGAACACTGAAGCTTTCTTT. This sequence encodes CASSPLYGNTEAFF.